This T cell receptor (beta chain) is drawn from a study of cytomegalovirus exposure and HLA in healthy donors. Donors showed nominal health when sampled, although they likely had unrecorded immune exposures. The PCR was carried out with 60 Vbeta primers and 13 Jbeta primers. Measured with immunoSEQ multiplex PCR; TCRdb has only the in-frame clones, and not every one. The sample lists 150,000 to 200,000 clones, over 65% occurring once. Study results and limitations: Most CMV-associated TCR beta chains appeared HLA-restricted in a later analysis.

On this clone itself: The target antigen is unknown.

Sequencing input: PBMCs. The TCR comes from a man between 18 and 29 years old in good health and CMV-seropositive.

The CDR3 loop is CASSQESGSEAFF. The DNA of the CDR3 is TGCGCCAGCAGCCAAGAGAGCGGATCTGAAGCTTTCTTT. The chain recombines TRBV4-1 with TRBJ1-1; D not certain. The germline V gene encodes CDR1 MGHRA and CDR2 YSYEKL. The CDR3 loop spans 13 amino acids. The germline V and J ends were trimmed by 0 bases and 6 bases, with 8 bases remaining between them.